These T cell receptor beta chains were read from a single sample in a study of beta chain features in type 1 diabetes. The data were produced by immunoSEQ multiplex PCR, yet TCRdb's version contains in-frame clones alone and is incomplete. The profile shows over 600,000 clones, around 12% of them singletons. The sample taken for sequencing was naive CD4+ T cells from blood. Receptors originate from a man under 40 with type 1 diabetes. CDR3s include the opening cysteine and the closing phenylalanine or tryptophan. A D gene is named only where the DNA matches it firmly. Some rows mark clone size as missing; the rest say once, few, many or name a class of expanded clone.

>TRBV18|few|TRBJ1-1|TRBD1
CATKGDSSNTEAFF
TGTGCCACTAAGGGGGACAGTTCGAACACTGAAGCTTTCTTT
>TRBV20-1|few|TRBJ2-3|-
CSATHTDTQYF
TGCAGTGCGACCCACACAGATACGCAGTATTTT
>TRBV5-1|few|TRBJ1-2|TRBD1
CASSPGQGLKGYTF
TGCGCCAGCAGCCCCGGACAGGGACTAAAGGGCTACACCTTC
>TRBV30|-|TRBJ2-3|TRBD2
CAWSVGGRTGTDTQYF
TGTGCCTGGAGTGTGGGAGGGAGGACGGGCACAGATACGCAGTATTTT
>TRBV10-3|-|TRBJ2-7|TRBD2
CASSGMSYEQYF
TGTGCCAGTAGCGGGATGTCTTACGAGCAGTACTTC
>TRBV11-2|-|TRBJ2-5|-
CASSLEPARETQYF
TGTGCCAGCAGCTTAGAGCCCGCGCGGGAGACCCAGTACTTC
>TRBV4-3|-|TRBJ2-7|-
CASSQDRLGAYEQYF
TGCGCCAGCAGCCAAGATCGGTTAGGGGCCTACGAGCAGTACTTC
>TRBV19|few|TRBJ2-1|-
CASSIRGGAIHEQFF
TGTGCCAGTAGTATTCGAGGGGGTGCGATCCATGAGCAGTTCTTC
>TRBV6-6|few|TRBJ2-5|TRBD2
CASRGASGKETQYF
TGTGCCAGCAGGGGAGCTAGCGGAAAAGAGACCCAGTACTTC
>TRBV9|-|TRBJ1-6|TRBD1
CASSAGTVSSPLHF
TGTGCCAGCAGCGCCGGGACAGTGAGTTCACCCCTCCACTTT
>TRBV4-3|few|TRBJ1-2|-
CASSQEAGRYGYTF
TGCGCCAGCAGCCAAGAGGCAGGGAGGTATGGCTACACCTTC
>TRBV29-1|-|TRBJ1-2|-
CSVERGVRYGYTF
TGCAGCGTTGAGAGGGGGGTTCGATATGGCTACACCTTC
>TRBV7-3|few|TRBJ2-3|TRBD1
CASSPSGQGPDTQYF
TGTGCCAGCAGCCCCTCTGGACAGGGCCCAGATACGCAGTATTTT
>TRBV14|-|TRBJ2-1|TRBD1
CASSQPGTAYNEQFF
TGTGCCAGCAGCCAGCCCGGGACAGCCTACAATGAGCAGTTCTTC
>TRBV28|-|TRBJ1-5|-
CASSLWGPDNQPQHF
TGTGCCAGCAGTTTATGGGGGCCAGATAATCAGCCCCAGCATTTT
>TRBV6-6|-|TRBJ1-4|-
CASSLKHRNEKLFF
TGTGCCAGCAGTTTGAAACATCGTAATGAAAAACTGTTTTTT
>TRBV7-9|-|TRBJ2-7|-
CASSLAQDEQYF
TGTGCCAGCAGCTTAGCGCAGGACGAGCAGTACTTC
>TRBV7-3|-|TRBJ2-3|-
CASSRGDTDTQYF
TGTGCCAGCAGCCGCGGGGACACAGATACGCAGTATTTT
>TRBV7-2|few|TRBJ2-7|-
CASSLGNRAYEQYF
TGTGCCAGCAGCTTAGGAAACAGGGCCTACGAGCAGTACTTC
>TRBV29-1|few|TRBJ2-7|-
CSVERERESGEQYF
TGCAGCGTTGAACGGGAAAGGGAATCCGGCGAGCAGTACTTC
>TRBV7-9|-|TRBJ2-5|-
CASSLPTAETQYF
TGTGCCAGCAGCCTCCCGACCGCTGAGACCCAGTACTTC
>TRBV5-5|-|TRBJ2-5|-
CASSLLAGLQETQYF
TGTGCCAGCAGCTTGTTGGCGGGGCTCCAAGAGACCCAGTACTTC
>TRBV30|few|TRBJ2-1|-
CAWSVLGTSYNEQFF
TGTGCCTGGAGTGTGTTGGGGACCTCCTACAATGAGCAGTTCTTC
>TRBV19|few|TRBJ2-3|-
CASSINGIGTDTQYF
TGTGCCAGTAGTATTAACGGGATAGGCACAGATACGCAGTATTTT
>TRBV7-9|few|TRBJ1-2|-
CASSRGTQGYTF
TGTGCCAGCAGCCGCGGGACGCAGGGCTACACCTTC
>TRBV5-6|few|TRBJ1-3|-
CASSPLVGTGNTIYF
TGTGCCAGCAGCCCCCTGGTTGGCACTGGAAACACCATATATTTT
>TRBV9|-|TRBJ1-6|-
CASSERSSYNSPLHF
TGTGCCAGCAGCGAGAGAAGCTCCTATAATTCACCCCTCCACTTT
>TRBV30|few|TRBJ2-5|-
CAWSVRGVPITETQYF
TGTGCCTGGAGTGTACGTGGGGTACCAATAACAGAGACCCAGTACTTC
>TRBV7-2|few|TRBJ2-7|-
CASSPREGQWLQYF
TGTGCCAGCAGCCCCCGGGAAGGTCAGTGGCTTCAGTACTTC